The 29 T cell receptor beta chains given below trace back to one sample, sequenced in a study of blood T cell repertoires in COVID-19. Data came from immunoSEQ multiplex PCR; TCRdb stores just in-frame clones and leaves some out. This table holds over 350,000 clones, around 90% found once. The sequencing sample was made of PBMCs or T cells enriched from blood (not recorded which). The receptor source for this set is a woman between 18 and 29 years old who had recovered from COVID-19.

CDR3 loop: CAWSVWAGGHSYEQYF. CDR3 DNA: TGTGCCTGGAGTGTATGGGCAGGCGGGCATTCCTACGAGCAGTACTTC. The chain recombines TRBV30 with TRBJ2-7, with a weak D call TRBD2 (5 bases). V was cut by 0 bases and J by 1 base, with 16 bases left in between. Germline-derived CDR1 and CDR2 are GTSNPN and SVGIG (reference sequence). CDR3 size: 16 residues. The variable domain in full, with the rest retrieved from reference TRBV30 and TRBJ2-7, is SQTIHQWPATLVQPVGSPLSLECTVEGTSNPNLYWYRQAAGRGLQLLFYSVGIGQISSEVPQNLSASRPQDRQFILSSKKLLLSDSGFYLCAWSVWAGGHSYEQYFGPGTRLTVT.

This clone was recorded only once. This chain uses TRBV7-9 with TRBJ1-1; no reliable D call. The CDR3 is 17 amino acids. Trimming took off 0 bases at V and 3 bases at J, with 17 bases between the two ends. Germline V CDR1 and CDR2: SEHNR, FQNEAQ (reference sequence). In DNA form, the CDR3 reads TGTGCCAGCAGCTTAGCGCAGCGCCTTAAAGGTGACACTGAAGCTTTCTTT. It translates to CASSLAQRLKGDTEAFF.

The CDR3 sequence is CASSAQGRSSNTGELFF. CDR3 coding DNA: TGTGCCAGCAGCGCCCAGGGCCGATCCTCGAACACCGGGGAGCTGTTTTTT. The chain links TRBV7-3 to TRBJ2-2, with D possibly matching TRBD1 (5 bases). Germline loops: CDR1 SGHTA, CDR2 FQGTGA. The germline V and J ends were trimmed by 5 bases and 0 bases, with 16 bases remaining between them. The CDR3 covers 17 residues.

The rearrangement joins TRBV27 to TRBJ2-7, with 8 bases fitting TRBD1. This CDR3 region has 14 residues. J was trimmed by 3 bases and V by 5 bases; bases with no gene match: 6. Looked up from germline, CDR1 is MNHEY and CDR2 is SMNVEV (reference sequence). This CDR3 is CASSLTGTGYEQYF. As DNA, the CDR3 is TGTGCCAGCAGTCTGACCGGGACAGGCTACGAGCAGTACTTC.

In its sample, this clone was seen a few times. The rearrangement links TRBV11-2 to TRBJ2-1; 8 nucleotides agree with TRBD2. From germline, CDR1 is SGHAT and CDR2 FQNNGV. The CDR3 loop spans 16 amino acids. V shed 5 bases, J shed 7 bases, and the junction held 13 bases outside the gene matches. CDR3 in DNA: TGTGCCAGCAGCGCCGTTGCGGGGGGCCGTCATAATGAGCAGTTCTTC. Translated: CASSAVAGGRHNEQFF.

The CDR3 DNA reads as TGTGCCAGCAGCGTCTCCCCGGCGGGGGGCCGTGGCACAGATACGCAGTATTTT. This gives the protein CASSVSPAGGRGTDTQYF. This chain uses TRBV9 with TRBJ2-3; 8 bases align to TRBD2. With V trimmed by 2 bases and J by 1 base, 12 bases remained unmatched. CDR1 SGDLS and CDR2 YYNGEE come from the germline V gene. The CDR3 is 18 residues long.

V is TRBV5-1 and J is TRBJ2-5, with 10 bases aligning to TRBD1. The CDR3 spans 14 residues. The junction had 4 bases not matched to a gene; V was cut back by 5 bases and J by 3 bases. Germline CDR1 is SGHRS and CDR2 is YFSETQ. The CDR3 loop is CASSYGQGEETQYF. The CDR3 DNA reads as TGCGCCAGCAGTTATGGACAGGGGGAAGAGACCCAGTACTTC.

This clone has a single count. The CDR3 DNA reads TGTGCCAGCAGCTCCTTCGGCGGGACAGGGAATTCACCCCTCCACTTT. This gives the protein CASSSFGGTGNSPLHF. The chain has TRBV7-2 and TRBJ1-6, with TRBD1 identical over 9 bases. The CDR3 runs 16 residues. V shed 4 bases, J shed 7 bases, and the junction held 8 bases outside the gene matches. From germline, CDR1 is SGHTA and CDR2 FQGNSA.

The chain employs TRBV14 and TRBJ2-7, with a possible D match to TRBD2 (5 bases). This CDR3 spans 13 amino acids. Trimming stripped 1 base from V and 5 bases from J, with 9 bases between. The germline CDR1 and CDR2 sequences are SGHDN and FVKESK. The CDR3 DNA follows: TGTGCCAGCAGCCAAGGGACTGGTGACGAGCAGTACTTC. This codes for CASSQGTGDEQYF.

The chain carries TRBV27 and TRBJ1-1, with TRBD1 identical over 10 bases. Germline assignment: CDR1 MNHEY and CDR2 SMNVEV (reference sequence). V lost 6 bases, J lost 1 base, and 5 bases stayed unmatched. The CDR3 totals 15 residues. Here the CDR3 DNA reads TGTGCCAGCAGCGACAGGGGGCGGGGGAACACTGAAGCTTTCTTT. It is translated as CASSDRGRGNTEAFF.

This clone was found a few times. The V and J genes are TRBV30 and TRBJ1-2; 7 nucleotides match TRBD1. V lost 3 bases and J lost 4; bases outside the gene matches: 5. The CDR3 length is 13 residues. Germline V gives CDR1 GTSNPN, CDR2 SVGIG (reference sequence). This CDR3 reads CAWRSTGTYGYTF. In nucleotides, the CDR3 is TGTGCCTGGAGGTCGACAGGGACCTATGGCTACACCTTC.

The rearrangement links TRBV15 to TRBJ2-1; 10 nucleotides match TRBD2. The CDR3 contains 16 residues. CDR1 is LNHNV, CDR2 YYDKDF, per germline (reference sequence). V shed 0 bases and J 6 bases; nucleotides not matched to a gene: 5. Written as DNA, the CDR3 is TGTGCCACCAGCAGAGATGAAGTAGCGGGGGGCAATGAGCAGTTCTTC. Its protein product is CATSRDEVAGGNEQFF.

The V and J genes are TRBV27 and TRBJ2-5; D is possibly TRBD1 (6 bases). The CDR3 contains 14 residues. CDR1 and CDR2 from the germline V gene are MNHEY and SMNVEV (reference sequence). V lost 8 bases to trimming and J lost 2 bases, with 15 bases between them. DNA of the CDR3: TGTGCCAGCGGACGGACAGTGGCGCAAGAGACCCAGTACTTC. Its protein is CASGRTVAQETQYF.

The chain is built from TRBV3-1 (or the pseudogene TRBV3-2) and TRBJ1-6; the D is unclear. This CDR3 spans 12 amino acids. The V end was cut by 1 base, the J end by 15 bases, with 10 bases between. Germline V gives CDR1 LGHDT, CDR2 YNNKEL (reference sequence). The CDR3 DNA sequence: TGTGCCAGCAGCCAAGGATGGCATCTCCTCCACTTT. Protein: CASSQGWHLLHF.

This clone was observed a few times. The rearrangement links TRBV19 to TRBJ1-1; no clear D. CDR1 is LNHDA, CDR2 SQIVND, per germline (reference sequence). The V end lost 10 bases, the J end lost 1 base, and 10 bases lay between the germline ends. The CDR3 consists of 12 residues. DNA for the CDR3: TGTGCCACCTTCACCGGGAACACTGAAGCTTTCTTT. This sequence encodes CATFTGNTEAFF.

This rearrangement joins TRBV6-4 to TRBJ2-2, with D perhaps TRBD1 (5 bases). This CDR3 region has 14 residues. The V end lost 3 bases, the J end lost 7 bases, and 12 bases lay between the germline ends. The germline V gene has CDR1 MRHNA and CDR2 SNTAGT. The CDR3 DNA follows: TGTGCCAGCAGTGATACAGGCCAGGGCGGGGAGCTGTTTTTT. Amino acids: CASSDTGQGGELFF.

The chain recombines TRBV20-1 with TRBJ1-2; D is uncertain. From germline, CDR1 is DFQATT and CDR2 SNEGSKA (reference sequence). The V end lost 5 bases, the J end lost 8 bases, and 12 bases lay between the germline ends. The CDR3 is made up of 11 amino acids. CDR3: CSASGGTGYTF. The CDR3 DNA sequence: TGCAGTGCTTCGGGAGGTACAGGCTACACCTTC.

The chain has TRBV9 and TRBJ2-7, with 8 bases that match TRBD1. CDR1 and CDR2 from the germline V gene are SGDLS and YYNGEE. The trim removed 1 base at V and 5 bases at J, leaving 5 bases unmatched. This CDR3 is 14 amino acids long. The CDR3 DNA is TGTGCCAGCAGCGTATACCAGGGGGCCGACGAGCAGTACTTC. Amino acids: CASSVYQGADEQYF. The full variable domain, with the rest looked up from reference TRBV9 and TRBJ2-7, is DSGVTQTPKHLITATGQRVTLRCSPRSGDLSVYWYQQSLDQGLQFLIQYYNGEERAKGNILERFSAQQFPDLHSELNLSSLELGDSALYFCASSVYQGADEQYFGPGTRLTVT.

This chain uses TRBV12-5 with TRBJ1-2; weak D call: TRBD1 (5 bases). Germline lookup yields CDR1 LGHNT and CDR2 FRNRAP. V shed 5 bases and J shed 4 bases, with 11 bases lying between them. The CDR3 contains 13 residues. The CDR3 DNA sequence: TGTGCTAGTGGTCTAAGGGGCGGCTATGGCTACACCTTC. Translated: CASGLRGGYGYTF.

In its sample, this clone was seen once. The V and J genes are TRBV25-1 and TRBJ2-7; tentatively, D is TRBD1 (6 bases). The CDR3 contains 14 residues. CDR1 MGHDK and CDR2 SYGVNS come from the germline V gene. V shed 3 bases and J shed 3 bases, with 12 bases lying between them. CDR3 sequence: CASSDSPTGYEQYF. CDR3 DNA sequence: TGTGCCAGCAGTGATTCCCCGACAGGCTACGAGCAGTACTTC.

The chain carries TRBV6-5 and TRBJ2-7, with TRBD2 as a possible D gene (5 bases). Per germline, CDR1 MNHEY and CDR2 SVGAGI. V lost 5 bases and J 5 bases, leaving 16 bases between the germline ends. The length of the CDR3 is 14 residues. The CDR3 sequence: CASSRPRGWHEQYF. CDR3 bases: TGTGCCAGCAGTCGTCCCCGGGGTTGGCACGAGCAGTACTTC.

The sample holds a few counts of this clone. The chain couples TRBV19 to TRBJ1-5; 7 bases fit TRBD1. The CDR3 runs to 14 residues. Germline CDR1 reads LNHDA; CDR2 reads SQIVND (reference sequence). V was clipped by 5 bases and J by 2 bases; unmatched bases: 3. CDR3 amino acids: CASSPDRGNQPQHF. CDR3 coding DNA: TGTGCCAGTAGTCCCGACAGGGGCAATCAGCCCCAGCATTTT. The whole variable domain, remainder taken from reference TRBV19 and TRBJ1-5, is DGGITQSPKYLFRKEGQNVTLSCEQNLNHDAMYWYRQDPGQGLRLIYYSQIVNDFQKGDIAEGYSVSREKKESFPLTVTSAQKNPTAFYLCASSPDRGNQPQHFGDGTRLSIL.

This clone occurred a few times. This sample includes further DNA sequences coding for the same CDR3. V gene TRBV18 combines with J gene TRBJ1-5, with TRBD1 matching 7 bases. This CDR3 is built from 14 residues. The germline gives CDR1 KGHSH, CDR2 LQKENI. V trimming: 1 base; J trimming: 7 bases; junction bases outside the gene matches: 4. CDR3 DNA sequence: TGTGCCAGCTCACCACAGGGGGCAGGGCAGCCCCAGCATTTT. This gives the protein CASSPQGAGQPQHF.

This clone came up once. The chain uses TRBV2 and TRBJ1-6; no reliable D call. This CDR3 is built from 12 residues. Germline lookup yields CDR1 SNHLY and CDR2 FYNNEI. Trimming left V 5 bases short and J 12 bases short, with 11 bases between. The chain's CDR3 is CASSSQRGPLHF. CDR3 DNA sequence: TGTGCCAGCAGTTCACAGCGGGGACCCCTCCACTTT.

This clone was counted between two and nine times. This chain uses TRBV6-6 with TRBJ1-5; TRBD1 matches 12 bases. This CDR3 spans 19 amino acids. V lost 5 bases, J lost 0 bases, and 11 bases stayed unmatched. Germline V gene sequence: CDR1 MNHNY, CDR2 SVGAGI (reference sequence). CDR3 DNA: TGTGCCAGCAGTCCCCGGGGACAGGGGGCGCGTTATAGCAATCAGCCCCAGCATTTT. Protein: CASSPRGQGARYSNQPQHF.

The J gene is TRBJ2-7, the V gene TRBV7-3, with a possible D match to TRBD2 (6 bases). From germline, CDR1 is SGHTA and CDR2 FQGTGA. V lost 2 bases and J 3 bases, leaving 11 bases between the germline ends. This CDR3 spans 14 amino acids. In nucleotides, the CDR3 is TGTGCCAGCAGCTTAGGAGGAGGGGTCTACGAGCAGTACTTC. It encodes CASSLGGGVYEQYF.

V gene TRBV7-3 combines with J gene TRBJ2-1; weak D call: TRBD2 (6 bases). The germline CDR1 and CDR2 sequences are SGHTA and FQGTGA. The CDR3 sequence is 15 residues long. V was clipped by 3 bases and J by 0 bases, with 9 bases between them. The CDR3, as DNA: TGTGCCAGCAGCTTCGAGCGGGCCTCCTACAATGAGCAGTTCTTC. Residues: CASSFERASYNEQFF.

V gene TRBV6-1 combines with J gene TRBJ1-2, with 7 positions matching TRBD1. The CDR3 is 13 residues long. Germline V gives CDR1 MNHNS, CDR2 SASEGT. V was pared by 5 bases and J by 5 bases, with 5 bases of the junction left unmatched. The CDR3 here is CASSPQGQYGYTF. Written as DNA, the CDR3 is TGTGCCAGCAGTCCACAGGGGCAGTATGGCTACACCTTC.

The rearrangement uses TRBV6-5 and TRBJ1-1; 8 nucleotides agree with TRBD1. The CDR3 is made up of 14 amino acids. J was trimmed by 7 bases and V by 5 bases; bases with no gene match: 9. Germline loops: CDR1 MNHEY, CDR2 SVGAGI. The CDR3 loop reads CASSRGQGQNEAFF. DNA for the CDR3: TGTGCCAGCAGTAGAGGACAGGGACAGAATGAAGCTTTCTTT.